This passage covers 7 T cell receptor beta chains from one sample sequenced in a study of T-cell reconstitution after alpha-beta-depleted transplantation in children. TCRbeta library preparation incorporated unique molecular identifiers. TCRdb recomputed calls from the PCR reads with MiXCR, one row per CDR3 protein. The table has about 130,000 distinct CDR3 sequences, around 9.8% seen once. The sample consisted of PBMCs, mostly from graft donor cells, taken 180 days after TCRalphabeta/CD19-depleted stem cell transplant. These receptors were taken from a girl under three years old who had a stem cell transplant for combined immunodeficiency, so the T cells may come from the graft donor.

This clonotype was seen a few times. The rearrangement uses TRBV29-1 and TRBJ2-7; D unresolved. This CDR3 is built from 15 residues. CDR1 and CDR2 (germline): SQVTM, ANQGSEA. V was trimmed by 0 bases and J by 4 bases, leaving 16 bases between them. CDR3 sequence reads: CSVEDIQSQSYEQYF. The CDR3 coding sequence is TGCAGCGTTGAAGATATCCAGTCCCAGAGTTACGAGCAGTACTTC.

This clonotype has just a few counts. V gene TRBV7-8 combines with J gene TRBJ2-2; perhaps TRBD1 as D (6 bases). V lost 5 bases, J lost 0 bases, and 13 bases lay in between. The germline gives CDR1 SGHVS, CDR2 FQNEAQ. The CDR3 runs to 16 residues. CDR3 in DNA: TGTGCCAGCAGCACTACCCGGACAGCGAACACCGGGGAGCTGTTTTTT. This translates into CASSTTRTANTGELFF.

The chain couples TRBV19 to TRBJ2-3; 8 bases are a match to TRBD2. V lost 9 bases and J lost 5; bases outside the gene matches: 7. CDR3 length: 13 residues. Germline values: CDR1 LNHDA, CDR2 SQIVND (reference sequence). The CDR3, as DNA: TGTGCCAGCCGACGGGGGGGCCAAGATACGCAGTATTTT. This translates into CASRRGGQDTQYF.

This clonotype was seen repeatedly, ten times or more. The genes are TRBV12-3 or TRBV12-4 and TRBJ2-7; D unresolved. There are 12 residues in the CDR3. The V end was cut by 6 bases, the J end by 5 bases, with 11 bases between. CDR3 loop: CASSPTSDEQYF. The CDR3, as DNA: TGTGCCAGCAGCCCTACCTCGGACGAGCAGTACTTC.

Only a few counts were recorded for this clonotype. This chain connects TRBV6-5 to TRBJ1-6, with D possibly TRBD1 on 6 matching bases. Trimming removed 3 bases from V and 2 bases from J, with 11 bases in between. Per the germline V gene, CDR1 is MNHEY and CDR2 is SVGAGI. CDR3 length equals 16 residues. The CDR3 loop reads CASSYSRTAYNSPLHF. The CDR3 DNA sequence: TGTGCCAGCAGTTATTCCCGGACAGCCTATAATTCACCCCTCCACTTT.

The chain has TRBV7-3 and TRBJ2-2; D is unclear. The CDR3 is made up of 14 amino acids. With 5 bases removed from V and 2 bases from J, the gap between germline ends came to 9 bases. Germline-derived CDR1 and CDR2 are SGHTA and FQGTGA. CDR3 DNA: TGTGCCAGCAGCCAATCGGCTAACACCGGGGAGCTGTTTTTT. Its protein product is CASSQSANTGELFF.

This clonotype was recorded a few times. The J gene is TRBJ2-2, the V gene TRBV6-2 or TRBV6-3; 7 nucleotides align to TRBD1. The J segment lost 2 bases and the V segment lost 4 bases, leaving 10 bases of the junction unmatched. The germline gives CDR1 MNHEY, CDR2 SVGEGT. The length of the CDR3 is 17 residues. CDR3 sequence reads: CASSLQGPPANTGELFF. The CDR3 nucleotides are TGTGCCAGCAGTTTACAGGGGCCCCCCGCAAACACCGGGGAGCTGTTTTTT.